The 32 T cell receptor beta chains presented below share a single source sample, sequenced in a study of cytomegalovirus exposure and HLA in healthy donors. Both 60 Vbeta primers and 13 Jbeta primers went into the PCR. Method: immunoSEQ multiplex PCR; TCRdb's copy keeps in-frame clones and lacks some. Found here are fewer than 180,000 clones, around 75% of them singletons; the top ten hold 3.5%. Source material: PBMCs. These receptors all come from a human donor in good health.

This clone has more than one count but fewer than ten. This chain links TRBV27 with TRBJ1-5; possible D gene TRBD1, 6 bases. From germline, CDR1 is MNHEY and CDR2 SMNVEV (reference sequence). The CDR3 runs to 16 residues. V lost 1 base, J lost 1 base, and 11 bases lay in between. The CDR3 region is CASSLYPGTSNQPQHF. The CDR3 DNA is TGTGCCAGCAGTTTATACCCCGGGACAAGCAATCAGCCCCAGCATTTT.

The chain joins TRBV5-1 to TRBJ1-5; TRBD1 aligns across 8 bases. V lost 0 bases to trimming and J lost 6 bases; unmatched junction nucleotides: 5. The CDR3 contains 15 residues. The germline V gene has CDR1 SGHRS and CDR2 YFSETQ. The CDR3: CASSLETGGTQPQHF. The CDR3 DNA is TGCGCCAGCAGCTTGGAAACAGGGGGAACTCAGCCCCAGCATTTT.

The CDR3 protein is CASFGTRNEQFF. Written as DNA, the CDR3 is TGTGCCAGCTTTGGGACTCGGAATGAGCAGTTCTTC. The gene calls are TRBV5-6 and TRBJ2-1; perhaps TRBD2 as D (6 bases). Germline-derived CDR1 and CDR2 are SGHDT and YYEEEE. Trimming removed 7 bases at V and 7 bases at J, with 12 bases between. The CDR3 is 12 residues long.

The chain couples TRBV7-9 to TRBJ2-3; D is unresolved. This CDR3 is 12 amino acids long. The V gene's germline CDR1 is SEHNR and CDR2 FQNEAQ (reference sequence). V was pared by 2 bases and J by 3 bases, with 3 bases between. This CDR3 reads CASSLYTDTQYF. For the CDR3, the DNA is TGTGCCAGCAGCTTATATACAGATACGCAGTATTTT.

The chain has TRBV7-9 and TRBJ1-1; D ambiguous. The CDR3 is 14 amino acids. Deletions cut 1 base from V and 0 bases from J, with 6 bases between. Germline V gene lookup returns CDR1 SEHNR and CDR2 FQNEAQ (reference sequence). The CDR3 sequence is CASSLVRVNTEAFF. CDR3 nucleotides: TGTGCCAGCAGCTTAGTCCGGGTGAACACTGAAGCTTTCTTT.

The chain couples TRBV10-2 to TRBJ1-2, with D possibly TRBD1 on 6 matching bases. The CDR3 has 12 amino acids. Trimming removed 10 bases at V and 4 bases at J, with 13 bases between. Germline V lookup: CDR1 WSHSY, CDR2 SAAADI. CDR3 coding DNA: TGCGCCACCCTACAGGGTCTCTATGGCTACACCTTC. Translation gives CATLQGLYGYTF.

In the case of this clone: One end of the junction does not line up with germline, which may come from a read error. J is TRBJ2-3 and V is TRBV5-6; D is ambiguous. Germline values: CDR1 SGHDT, CDR2 YYEEEE. The length of the CDR3 is 15 residues. CDR3 amino acids: CASSLVGDSTDTQYF. CDR3 nucleotides: TGTGCTAGCAGCTTGGTCGGTGATAGCACAGATACGCAGTATTTT.

This clone was found once. The V call is TRBV11-2, the J call TRBJ1-1, with TRBD1 matching 7 bases. CDR1 and CDR2 (germline): SGHAT, FQNNGV. The length of the CDR3 is 16 residues. V gave up 6 bases and J gave up 1 base; unmatched junction bases: 11. The CDR3 coding sequence is TGTGCCAGCAGTCTAAAGGGGGGACAGACGAACACTGAAGCTTTCTTT. Its protein product is CASSLKGGQTNTEAFF.

The CDR3 DNA is TGTGCCAGCAGCTTATTAGGGGCTCAATCGGTTGAAAAACTGTTTTTT. It translates to CASSLLGAQSVEKLFF. The rearrangement uses TRBV7-8 and TRBJ1-4, with a tentative D call TRBD1 (5 bases). Trimming removed 2 bases at V and 7 bases at J, with 17 bases between. The length of the CDR3 is 16 residues. Germline CDR1 reads SGHVS; CDR2 reads FQNEAQ. The whole variable domain, filled in from reference TRBV7-8 and TRBJ1-4, reads GAGVSQSPRYKVAKRGQDVALRCDPISGHVSLFWYQQALGQGPEFLTYFQNEAQLDKSGLPSDRFFAERPEGSVSTLKIQRTQQEDSAVYLCASSLLGAQSVEKLFFGSGTQLSVL.

This clone was observed a single time. V usage is TRBV11-2 and J usage is TRBJ2-7, with unresolved D. V was trimmed by 0 bases and J by 5 bases, leaving 8 bases between them. Looked up from germline, CDR1 is SGHAT and CDR2 is FQNNGV. The CDR3 length is 13 residues. The CDR3: CASSLDRGHEQYF. Here the CDR3 DNA reads TGTGCCAGCAGCTTAGATCGAGGTCACGAGCAGTACTTC. Full variable domain (rest looked up from reference TRBV11-2 and TRBJ2-7): EAGVAQSPRYKIIEKRQSVAFWCNPISGHATLYWYQQILGQGPKLLIQFQNNGVVDDSQLPKDRFSAERLKGVDSTLKIQPAKLEDSAVYLCASSLDRGHEQYFGPGTRLTVT.

The rearrangement links TRBV14 to TRBJ1-1; D not certain. V was clipped by 0 bases and J by 3 bases, with 11 bases between them. The length of the CDR3 is 15 residues. CDR1 and CDR2 from the germline V gene are SGHDN and FVKESK. For the CDR3, the DNA is TGTGCCAGCAGCCAAGAGAGGTTCCTCCACACTGAAGCTTTCTTT. Translating gives CASSQERFLHTEAFF.

The rearrangement joins TRBV6-1 to TRBJ2-1, with D perhaps matching TRBD2 (7 bases). The ends were cut back, 4 bases at V and 12 bases at J, with 25 bases in the middle. The germline CDR1 and CDR2 sequences are MNHNS and SASEGT. The CDR3 consists of 16 residues. The DNA for the CDR3 is TGTGCCAGCAGTGGGGGGGGGCTAGCGAGTACAATGGGGCAGTTCTTC. Its translation: CASSGGGLASTMGQFF.

The rearrangement joins TRBV10-1 to TRBJ2-3, with D maybe TRBD2 (6 bases). V was trimmed by 3 bases and J by 6 bases, leaving 16 bases between them. Per germline, CDR1 WNHNN and CDR2 SYGVQD (reference sequence). The CDR3 covers 15 residues. CDR3: CASSDPRTNEDTQYF. The CDR3 DNA follows: TGCGCCAGCAGTGATCCGAGGACTAATGAGGATACGCAGTATTTT.

This chain uses TRBV19 with TRBJ2-1; D might be TRBD1 (8 bases). Germline V CDR1 and CDR2: LNHDA, SQIVND (reference sequence). Trimming took off 3 bases at V and 6 bases at J, with 15 bases between the two ends. The CDR3 runs to 15 residues. CDR3 DNA: TGTGCCAGTAGTATTGGAACAGGGGGGGGCAATGAGCAGTTCTTC. Its translation: CASSIGTGGGNEQFF.

The rearrangement links TRBV7-3 to TRBJ2-3; 16 bases agree with TRBD2. CDR1 SGHTA and CDR2 FQGTGA come from the germline V gene. The CDR3 runs 19 residues. Unmatched junction bases numbered 9, after V lost 4 bases and J lost 2 bases. The CDR3 spells CASSSGAGTSGRVTDTQYF. The DNA of the CDR3 is TGTGCCAGCAGCTCGGGGGCCGGGACTAGCGGGAGGGTCACAGATACGCAGTATTTT.

This clone was seen only a few times. The chain is built from TRBV6-6 and TRBJ1-5, with 12 bases that match TRBD1. Germline V gene lookup returns CDR1 MNHNY and CDR2 SVGAGI (reference sequence). The CDR3 is 14 amino acids. Trimming at V came to 7 bases and at J to 6 bases, leaving 4 bases not matched to a gene. CDR3 protein: CASTRDRGLQPQHF. DNA for the CDR3: TGTGCCAGCACCCGGGACAGGGGGCTTCAGCCCCAGCATTTT.

The chain couples TRBV12-5 to TRBJ1-3, with a weak D call TRBD1 (6 bases). V was shortened by 7 bases and J by 7 bases, with 26 bases between the two germline ends. The CDR3 covers 17 residues. Germline V gives CDR1 LGHNT, CDR2 FRNRAP. The CDR3 protein is CASDARRVGSGANTIYF. The CDR3 DNA reads as TGTGCTAGTGACGCGCGCCGCGTCGGTTCAGGGGCGAACACCATATATTTT.

DNA of the CDR3: TGTGCCAGCAGTCTAGACAGGGACTTAGCCGAGCAGTACTTC. This translates into CASSLDRDLAEQYF. The chain carries TRBV28 and TRBJ2-5, with D possibly TRBD1 on 7 matching bases. The DNA end is more similar to TRBJ2-7, so the J call may be wrong. Germline assignment: CDR1 MDHEN and CDR2 SYDVKM. CDR3 size: 14 residues.

This clone was recorded once. The gene calls are TRBV6-6 and TRBJ2-7; tentative D call: TRBD1 (7 bases). The CDR3 has 15 amino acids. From germline, CDR1 is MNHNY and CDR2 SVGAGI (reference sequence). V lost 8 bases and J lost 3, with 20 bases in between. The DNA of the CDR3 is TGTGCCAGCGGGGACTTCGGGACAGCAAACTACGAGCAGTACTTC. Encoded protein: CASGDFGTANYEQYF.

The gene calls are TRBV7-2 and TRBJ2-5; 11 bases are a match to TRBD2. The CDR3 is 18 residues long. CDR1 and CDR2 from the germline V gene are SGHTA and FQGNSA. V lost 4 bases, J lost 6 bases, and 16 bases stayed unmatched. The CDR3 loop reads CASSSTGGSGGAIKTQYF. The CDR3 nucleotides read TGTGCCAGCAGCTCAACCGGTGGTAGCGGGGGGGCTATAAAGACCCAGTACTTC.

This chain connects TRBV6-6 to TRBJ1-5; 8 bases line up with TRBD1. The CDR3 spans 14 residues. Trimming cost V 0 bases and J 5 bases; bases outside gene matches: 0. CDR1 MNHNY and CDR2 SVGAGI come from the germline V gene (reference sequence). CDR3 amino acids: CASSYSDRDQPQHF. As DNA, the CDR3 is TGTGCCAGCAGTTACTCGGACAGGGATCAGCCCCAGCATTTT.

This clone has a handful of counts. The gene calls are TRBV5-4 and TRBJ2-3, with 10 bases that match TRBD1. Per the germline V gene, CDR1 is SGHNT and CDR2 is YYREEE (reference sequence). CDR3 length: 15 residues. With 4 bases clipped from V and 5 bases from J, the junction kept 7 bases outside the gene matches. The DNA of the CDR3 is TGTGCCAGCAGCCTGAAGGGACAGGGGCTAGATACGCAGTATTTT. This sequence encodes CASSLKGQGLDTQYF.

This chain connects TRBV6-6 to TRBJ1-1, with D perhaps TRBD1 (6 bases). The germline V gene has CDR1 MNHNY and CDR2 SVGAGI (reference sequence). This CDR3 has 13 residues. V dropped 6 bases and J dropped 9 bases, with 17 bases sitting between them. The CDR3: CASRQDSGCQAFF. The CDR3 nucleotides are TGTGCCAGCAGACAGGACAGCGGATGTCAAGCTTTCTTT.

The chain carries TRBV7-6 and TRBJ1-2; TRBD1 matches at 7 bases. The CDR3 runs 14 residues. Germline assignment: CDR1 SGHVS and CDR2 FNYEAQ. Trimming took 7 bases from V and 1 from J; bases not matched to a gene: 6. In nucleotides, the CDR3 is TGTGCCAGCACCGACAGGGTCGGTAACTATGGCTACACCTTC. Its protein product is CASTDRVGNYGYTF.

This clone was counted a few times. The chain has TRBV18 and TRBJ1-1, with 9 bases identical to TRBD1. Germline CDR1 is KGHSH and CDR2 is LQKENI. The trim removed 4 bases at V and 6 bases at J, leaving 3 bases unmatched. The CDR3 is made up of 13 amino acids. The CDR3 sequence: CASSLRQGAEAFF. The CDR3 region has the DNA TGTGCCAGCTCACTGAGACAGGGGGCTGAAGCTTTCTTT.

The gene calls are TRBV5-1 and TRBJ2-1; 14 nucleotides align to TRBD2. Germline V CDR1 and CDR2: SGHRS, YFSETQ. The CDR3 has 17 residues. J was trimmed by 2 bases and V by 3 bases; bases with no gene match: 4. CDR3 nucleotide sequence: TGCGCCAGCAGCTGGGGGACTAGCGGGGGAGCCTACAATGAGCAGTTCTTC. This codes for CASSWGTSGGAYNEQFF. The full variable domain, rest sourced from reference TRBV5-1 and TRBJ2-1, is KAGVTQTPRYLIKTRGQQVTLSCSPISGHRSVSWYQQTPGQGLQFLFEYFSETQRNKGNFPGRFSGRQFSNSRSEMNVSTLELGDSALYLCASSWGTSGGAYNEQFFGPGTRLTVL.

V usage is TRBV4-1 and J usage is TRBJ2-7, with D uncertain. Germline V lookup: CDR1 MGHRA, CDR2 YSYEKL. The CDR3 length is 12 residues. V was cut by 7 bases and J by 3 bases, with 10 bases left in between. CDR3 amino acids: CASTSLLYEQYF. The CDR3 DNA sequence: TGCGCCAGCACCAGTCTCCTCTACGAGCAGTACTTC.

This clone was observed once. The gene calls are TRBV5-6 and TRBJ1-2; 7 nucleotides align to TRBD1. This CDR3 is built from 13 residues. Per the germline V gene, CDR1 is SGHDT and CDR2 is YYEEEE. The V segment lost 0 bases and the J segment 7 bases; nucleotides outside the gene matches: 3. The CDR3 loop is CASSLGGGSGYTF. DNA for the CDR3: TGTGCCAGCAGCTTGGGAGGGGGCAGTGGCTACACCTTC.

This chain connects TRBV14 to TRBJ2-6, with 7 bases identical to TRBD1. The CDR3 runs to 17 residues. Germline V gives CDR1 SGHDN, CDR2 FVKESK. J was trimmed by 0 bases and V by 1 base; bases with no gene match: 3. The CDR3 loop reads CASSQGTGSSGANVLTF. The DNA for the CDR3 is TGTGCCAGCAGCCAAGGGACAGGTAGCTCTGGGGCCAACGTCCTGACTTTC.

This clone has a single count. The chain recombines TRBV4-3 with TRBJ2-7, with 12 bases identical to TRBD2. V lost 0 bases, J lost 6 bases, and 3 bases stayed unmatched. The germline gives CDR1 LGHNA, CDR2 YSLEER. The CDR3 covers 15 residues. The CDR3 here is CASSQDSLAGGEQYF. CDR3 in DNA: TGCGCCAGCAGCCAAGATTCACTAGCGGGAGGCGAGCAGTACTTC.

A few counts support this clone. A far larger clone is only one base removed, so a read error is likely. This chain links TRBV7-8 with TRBJ2-7; no clear D. Germline values: CDR1 SGHVS, CDR2 FQNEAQ. With 0 bases removed from V and 3 bases from J, the gap between germline ends came to 3 bases. The CDR3 is 12 amino acids. CDR3 nucleotides: TGTGCCAGCAGCTTAGCGTACTACGAGCAGTACTTC. It encodes CASSLAYYEQYF.

This clone was counted a few times. V is TRBV6-5 and J is TRBJ2-2, with D maybe TRBD2 (5 bases). Germline-derived CDR1 and CDR2 are MNHEY and SVGAGI. V gave up 2 bases and J gave up 7 bases, with 8 bases separating them. The CDR3 has 13 residues. This chain's CDR3 is CASSYIGGGELFF. CDR3 bases: TGTGCCAGCAGTTACATCGGAGGCGGGGAGCTGTTTTTT.